The clone carrying this T cell receptor (beta chain) was counted between two and nine times. Its specificity is not known. The sample originates from a study of CD8 T cells in ankylosing spondylitis. Overall study results and limits: Disease-linked clones reportedly concentrated significantly in matched ankylosing spondylitis synovial fluid. CD8+ cells made up the disease-linked clones, which were relatively rare in peripheral blood. Blood from ankylosing spondylitis patients appeared to carry a characteristic eight-variant TCR beta motif.

Quantitative 5'-RACE with molecular barcodes produced the TCR beta libraries. MiXCR, applied by TCRdb to the 5' RACE reads, yields one record per CDR3 protein. This table has 150,000 to 200,000 distinct CDR3 sequences, 13% appearing once. The TCR was taken from a female donor with ankylosing spondylitis or in good health (not recorded which). The sample was blood, either unsorted or a sorted T cell fraction (not recorded which).

The CDR3 nucleotides are TGCGCCAGCAGCCCCCGGGCAGGGGCAAACACTGAAGCTTTCTTT. Its translation: CASSPRAGANTEAFF. The V gene is TRBV4-1, the J gene TRBJ1-1; tentative D call: TRBD1 (6 bases). CDR3 length equals 15 residues. Trimming removed 4 bases from V and 2 bases from J, with 14 bases in between. Germline V gene data show CDR1 as MGHRA and CDR2 as YSYEKL.